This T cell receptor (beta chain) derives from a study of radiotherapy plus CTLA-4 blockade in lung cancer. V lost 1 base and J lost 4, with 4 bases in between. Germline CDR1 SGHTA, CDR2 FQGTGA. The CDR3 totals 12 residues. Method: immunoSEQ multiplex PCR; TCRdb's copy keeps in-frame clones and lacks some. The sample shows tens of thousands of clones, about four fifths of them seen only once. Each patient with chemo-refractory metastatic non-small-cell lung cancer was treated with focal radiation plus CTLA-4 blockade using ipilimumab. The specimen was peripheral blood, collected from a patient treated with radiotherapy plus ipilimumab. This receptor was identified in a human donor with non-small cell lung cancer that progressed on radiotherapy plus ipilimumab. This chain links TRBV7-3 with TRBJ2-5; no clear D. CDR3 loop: CASSLSGETQYF. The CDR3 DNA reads TGTGCCAGCAGCTTAAGTGGAGAGACCCAGTACTTC. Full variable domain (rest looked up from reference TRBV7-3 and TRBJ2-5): GAGVSQTPSNKVTEKGKYVELRCDPISGHTALYWYRQSLGQGPEFLIYFQGTGAADDSGLPNDRFFAVRPEGSVSTLKIQRTERGDSAVYLCASSLSGETQYFGPGTRLLVL.